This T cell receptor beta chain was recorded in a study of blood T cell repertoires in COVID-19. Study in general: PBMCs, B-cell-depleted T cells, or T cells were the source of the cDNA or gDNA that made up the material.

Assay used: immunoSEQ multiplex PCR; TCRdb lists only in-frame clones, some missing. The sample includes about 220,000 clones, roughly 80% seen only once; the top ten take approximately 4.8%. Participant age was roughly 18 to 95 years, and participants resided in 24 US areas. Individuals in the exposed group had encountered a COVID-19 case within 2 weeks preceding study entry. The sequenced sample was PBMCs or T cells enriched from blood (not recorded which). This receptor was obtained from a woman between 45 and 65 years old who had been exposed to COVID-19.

Here the CDR3 DNA reads TGCAGGAGTTCGGGCAGGGGTGAAGCTTTCTTT. Amino acid sequence: CRSSGRGEAFF. V is TRBV20-1 and J is TRBJ1-1; TRBD1 might be the D (6 bases). The CDR3 consists of 11 residues. The germline V gene has CDR1 DFQATT and CDR2 SNEGSKA (reference sequence).